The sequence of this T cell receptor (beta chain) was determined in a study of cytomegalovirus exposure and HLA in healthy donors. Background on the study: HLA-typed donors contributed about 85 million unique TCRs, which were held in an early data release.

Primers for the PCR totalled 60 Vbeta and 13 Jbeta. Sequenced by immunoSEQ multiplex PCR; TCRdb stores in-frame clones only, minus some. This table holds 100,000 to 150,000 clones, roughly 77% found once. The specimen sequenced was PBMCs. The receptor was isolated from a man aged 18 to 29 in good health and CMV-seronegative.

The CDR3 spells CATSRYWTGNSNQPQHF. The CDR3 nucleotides are TGTGCCACCAGCAGATATTGGACAGGGAATAGCAATCAGCCCCAGCATTTT. This chain connects TRBV15 to TRBJ1-5; 8 bases align to TRBD1. In germline, CDR1 is LNHNV, CDR2 YYDKDF (reference sequence). The CDR3 extends over 17 amino acids. The V and J ends lost 2 bases and 0 bases, in that order; junction bases with no gene match: 6. The whole variable domain, filled in from reference TRBV15 and TRBJ1-5, reads DAMVIQNPRYQVTQFGKPVTLSCSQTLNHNVMYWYQQKSSQAPKLLFHYYDKDFNNEADTPDNFQSRRPNTSFCFLDIRSPGLGDTAMYLCATSRYWTGNSNQPQHFGDGTRLSIL.